This T cell receptor beta chain was recorded in a study of cytomegalovirus exposure and HLA in healthy donors. The study, taken as a whole, reports: Several V segments, TRBV6-2 and TRBV6-3 among them, could not be told apart and were dropped. Researchers reported from a later analysis that most CMV-associated TCR beta chains appeared HLA-restricted. It was 164 TCR beta chains that were listed as cytomegalovirus-associated.

This clone was seen more than once but under ten times. Its specificity is not known. Looked up from germline, CDR1 is MGHRA and CDR2 is YSYEKL. V gave up 1 base and J gave up 5 bases; unmatched junction bases: 8. The CDR3 has 16 residues. PCR involved 60 Vbeta and 13 Jbeta primers. The table came from immunoSEQ multiplex PCR; TCRdb's copy has only in-frame clones and leaves some out. The data show around 200,000 clones, about 85% seen once. The receptor was isolated from a woman between 50 and 59 years old in good health and CMV-seropositive. Specimen: PBMCs. The chain couples TRBV4-1 to TRBJ1-2, with 9 bases that match TRBD1. CDR3 sequence: CASSQVTGGLWYGYTF. The DNA for the CDR3 is TGCGCCAGCAGCCAAGTTACAGGGGGCCTTTGGTATGGCTACACCTTC.